This TCR beta chain was sequenced in a study of blood T cell repertoires in COVID-19. Background on the study: Collection of acute and convalescent COVID-19 samples took place in the United States, Italy and Spain. The analysed material was cDNA or gDNA that came from T cells, B-cell-depleted T cells, or PBMCs.

Produced via immunoSEQ multiplex PCR; TCRdb's table is partial and in-frame only. In the table there are about 310,000 clones, around 86% of which are singletons. Sequencing input: peripheral blood. This clonotype was obtained from a man in his fifties or sixties with active or convalescent COVID-19.

The CDR3 DNA is TGTGCCATCAAGCCCAGGGTGGAGGGAGAGACCCAGTACTTC. Translation: CAIKPRVEGETQYF. The chain has TRBV10-3 and TRBJ2-5; weak D call: TRBD2 (6 bases). The CDR3 length is 14 residues. Trimming shortened V by 7 bases and J by 4 bases, and 16 bases separated the two germline ends. Germline CDR1 and CDR2: ENHRY and SYGVKD.